This is a list of T cell receptor beta chains from one sample in a study of T cell responses to AZD1222 COVID-19 vaccine. Using immunoSEQ multiplex PCR, the repertoire was profiled, and TCRdb retains in-frame clones only, with some absent. In the table there are 150,000 to 160,000 clones, 88% of which are singletons. Sequences were derived from peripheral blood, sampled on day 0 of AZD1222 vaccination. The receptors come from an adult in good health. CDR3s include the opening cysteine and the closing phenylalanine or tryptophan. Each record gives: V gene, clone size, D gene, J gene, CDR3 length, CDR3 DNA, CDR3 protein. The D gene is left open where the match is weak. Rows give clone size only sometimes, using once, few, many, or a class for an expanded clone.

>TRBV25-1|-|TRBD1|TRBJ2-7|15
TGTGCCAGCAGTGAAACCGGGACAGGGGGGAACGAGCAGTACTTC
CASSETGTGGNEQYF
>TRBV19|-|-|TRBJ1-1|11
TGTGCCAACAACAGGCGCACTGAAGCTTTCTTT
CANNRRTEAFF
>TRBV4-2|-|-|TRBJ1-2|13
TGTGCCAGCAGCCCAGGACTATTCTATGGCTACACCTTC
CASSPGLFYGYTF
>TRBV7-9|-|-|TRBJ2-7|12
TGTGCCAGCAGCATCAGAGACTACGAGCAGTACTTC
CASSIRDYEQYF
>TRBV19|-|-|TRBJ1-1|14
TGTGCCAGTAGTTCCAGGGAGATGAACACTGAAGCTTTCTTT
CASSSREMNTEAFF
>TRBV6-1|-|-|TRBJ1-6|13
TGTGCCAGCAGTGAGTACAGCAATTCACCCCTCCACTTT
CASSEYSNSPLHF
>TRBV27|-|TRBD1|TRBJ1-2|14
TGTGCCAGCAGTTTATCGTGGACAGGGTTTGGCTACACCTTC
CASSLSWTGFGYTF
>TRBV5-1|-|-|TRBJ1-3|15
TGCGCCAGCAGCTCCGGGACACATGGGGAAAACACCATATATTTT
CASSSGTHGENTIYF
>TRBV19|-|-|TRBJ1-5|15
TGTGCCAGTAGTCCCCACACCGACAGCAATCAGCCCCAGCATTTT
CASSPHTDSNQPQHF
>TRBV12-3/TRBV12-4|-|TRBD2|TRBJ2-1|12
TGTGCCAGCAGTAAAGGACTAGCTTGGGAGTTCTTC
CASSKGLAWEFF
>TRBV7-2|-|TRBD1|TRBJ2-3|15
TGTGCCAGCAGCTTGGGACAGGGGGCCGTAGATACGCAGTATTTT
CASSLGQGAVDTQYF
>TRBV7-8|-|-|TRBJ1-1|15
TGTGCCAGCAGCTTAGCGGGCAGGGGATCAACTGAAGCTTTCTTT
CASSLAGRGSTEAFF
>TRBV7-8|-|TRBD1|TRBJ1-1|14
TGTGCCAGCAGCCTAACAGGGGGTGAAACTGAAGCTTTCTTT
CASSLTGGETEAFF
>TRBV6-6|-|-|TRBJ1-2|15
TGTGCCAGCAGTTACGAAGGCCAGGGCTTCGGTGGCTACACCTTC
CASSYEGQGFGGYTF
>TRBV11-3|-|-|TRBJ2-7|17
TGTGCCAGCAGCCCAACTTACCGCTCCGGGAACAGTTACGAGCAGTACTTC
CASSPTYRSGNSYEQYF
>TRBV6-2/TRBV6-3|once|TRBD2|TRBJ2-1|18
TGTGCCAGCAGTTCCTCCGGGACTAGCGGATCCTCCTACAATGAGCAGTTCTTC
CASSSSGTSGSSYNEQFF
>TRBV5-5|-|-|TRBJ1-5|13
TGTGCCAGCAGCATTGACAGTTATCAGCCCCAGCATTTT
CASSIDSYQPQHF
>TRBV5-4|-|-|TRBJ1-6|13
TGTGCCAGCAGCTTGAAGGACCGTTCACCCCTCCACTTT
CASSLKDRSPLHF
>TRBV7-6|few|-|TRBJ2-2|16
TGTGCCAGCAGCTTAGGCCACAGGGTATATACCGGGGAGCTGTTTTTT
CASSLGHRVYTGELFF
>TRBV4-3|few|-|TRBJ1-4|18
TGCGCCAGCAGCCAAGATCTAGGGGCAGGGGCAACTAATGAAAAACTGTTTTTT
CASSQDLGAGATNEKLFF
>TRBV4-2|-|-|TRBJ2-7|13
TGTGCCAGCAGCCAAGTGGCCTCCTACGAGCAGTACTTC
CASSQVASYEQYF
>TRBV19|-|TRBD1|TRBJ1-4|15
TGTGCCAGTAGTAGCACCGGGACAGGGCCAGAAAAACTGTTTTTT
CASSSTGTGPEKLFF
>TRBV10-1|-|-|TRBJ2-7|12
TGCGCCAGCAGCTCCGGTCCCTCCGAGCAGTACTTC
CASSSGPSEQYF
>TRBV5-4|-|-|TRBJ1-2|13
TGTGCCAGCAGCCCCGTTGAGAACTATGGCTACACCTTC
CASSPVENYGYTF
>TRBV4-2|few|-|TRBJ2-3|18
TGTGCCAGCAGCCAAAGTGGTGGGACCTCGCGTTGGACAGATACGCAGTATTTT
CASSQSGGTSRWTDTQYF
>TRBV28|-|TRBD1|TRBJ1-5|18
TGTGCCAGCAGACCGGGACAGGGGGGCATTTATGGTGTTCAGCCCCAGCATTTT
CASRPGQGGIYGVQPQHF
>TRBV6-2/TRBV6-3|-|-|TRBJ1-1|13
TGTGCCAGCAGTTGGACAGTAGACACTGAAGCTTTCTTT
CASSWTVDTEAFF
>TRBV5-1|-|-|TRBJ2-3|15
TGCGCCAGCAGCTCCAGGACTACAGCCACAGATACGCAGTATTTT
CASSSRTTATDTQYF
>TRBV5-6|-|-|TRBJ1-5|14
TGTGCCAGCAGCTTGCAGGGGTCCCATCAGCCCCAGCATTTT
CASSLQGSHQPQHF
>TRBV7-2|-|-|TRBJ2-7|12
TGTGCCAGCAGCTCCCTTCTCTACGAGCAGTACTTC
CASSSLLYEQYF
>TRBV6-5|once|-|TRBJ2-5|13
TGTGCCAGCAGCATGGCCGGGGGAAAGACCCAGTACTTC
CASSMAGGKTQYF
>TRBV7-9|-|TRBD1|TRBJ1-1|16
TGTGCCAGCAGCCCTCGGACAGGGGGGAGGAACACTGAAGCTTTCTTT
CASSPRTGGRNTEAFF
>TRBV19|-|TRBD2|TRBJ2-5|14
TGTGCCAGTAGTGTAGCGGGGGGAAAAGAGACCCAGTACTTC
CASSVAGGKETQYF
>TRBV4-2|-|TRBD1|TRBJ1-3|14
TGTGCCAGCAGCCGACAGGGATTTGGAAACACCATATATTTT
CASSRQGFGNTIYF
>TRBV6-1|once|-|TRBJ1-1|13
TGTGCCAGCAGTACGTTTTGGAACACTGAAGCTTTCTTT
CASSTFWNTEAFF
>TRBV7-9|-|-|TRBJ1-5|12
TGTGCCAGCAGCTTAGCCAATCAGCCCCAGCATTTT
CASSLANQPQHF
>TRBV12-3/TRBV12-4|-|-|TRBJ1-2|13
TGTGCCAGCAGTTTACGGGTCAACTATGGCTACACCTTC
CASSLRVNYGYTF
>TRBV13|-|TRBD2|TRBJ2-1|17
TGTGCCAGCAGCCGGACTAGCGGCCTTGGGGGATACAATGAGCAGTTCTTC
CASSRTSGLGGYNEQFF
>TRBV28|-|-|TRBJ1-1|15
TGTGCCAGCAGTTTACCCCACTCAAGCTCAGATGAAGCTTTCTTT
CASSLPHSSSDEAFF
>TRBV7-2|-|TRBD2|TRBJ2-1|16
TGTGCCAGCAGCTCCTACCTTGGCGGGGGGTACAATGAGCAGTTCTTC
CASSSYLGGGYNEQFF
>TRBV4-2|-|-|TRBJ1-5|14
TGTGCCAGCAGCCAAGGTGTATTGGCTCAGCCCCAGCATTTT
CASSQGVLAQPQHF
>TRBV5-1|-|-|TRBJ1-1|13
TGCGCCAGCAGCTCTACAGGGTTGACTGAAGCTTTCTTT
CASSSTGLTEAFF
>TRBV7-2|-|-|TRBJ2-7|12
TGTGCCAGCAGCAAGGACCACTACGAGCAGTACTTC
CASSKDHYEQYF
>TRBV21-1|-|-|TRBJ2-5|14
TGTGCCAGCAGCAAATGGGACCCACAAGAGACCCAGTACTTC
CASSKWDPQETQYF
>TRBV2|-|-|TRBJ2-5|14
TGTGCCAGCTCGCTGGGGGAGTTGGTGGAGACCCAGTACTTC
CASSLGELVETQYF
>TRBV11-2|-|TRBD2|TRBJ2-1|17
TGTGCCAGCCTAAAAGGACTAGCGGGGGTCTCCTACAATGAGCAGTTCTTC
CASLKGLAGVSYNEQFF
>TRBV7-9|once|-|TRBJ1-4|14
TGTGCCAGCAGCAACCCGGGGGGAAATGAAAAACTGTTTTTT
CASSNPGGNEKLFF
>TRBV4-3|-|-|TRBJ1-1|14
TGCGCCAGCAGCCACGAAGGGGCTCGCACTGAAGCTTTCTTT
CASSHEGARTEAFF
>TRBV7-2|-|-|TRBJ1-5|14
TGTGCCAGCAGCTTAGAAGGACCTAGTCAGCCCCAGCATTTT
CASSLEGPSQPQHF
>TRBV6-2/TRBV6-3|-|-|TRBJ1-1|15
TGTGCCAGCAGTTGGGGGACGGGGATGAACACTGAAGCTTTCTTT
CASSWGTGMNTEAFF
>TRBV7-6|-|-|TRBJ1-3|15
TGTGCCAGCAGCCGATTGCCGAACTCTGGAAACACCATATATTTT
CASSRLPNSGNTIYF
>TRBV5-1|-|-|TRBJ2-5|15
TGCGCCAGCAGCTTCCAACACTGGACCCAAGAGACCCAGTACTTC
CASSFQHWTQETQYF
>TRBV4-2|-|TRBD1|TRBJ1-4|15
TGTGCCAGCAGCCCCGAGGACAGGGGACGGGAAAAACTGTTTTTT
CASSPEDRGREKLFF
>TRBV29-1|-|-|TRBJ2-7|13
TGCAGCGTTGTTAGCCAGGGTTTCTACGAGCAGTACTTC
CSVVSQGFYEQYF
>TRBV6-6|-|TRBD1|TRBJ1-1|13
TGTGCCAGCAGTTATCGGACAGGGTATGAAGCTTTCTTT
CASSYRTGYEAFF
>TRBV9|-|-|TRBJ1-2|14
TGTGCCAGCAGCGTAGCTTTGGGGGTCTCTGGCTACACCTTC
CASSVALGVSGYTF
>TRBV6-5|-|TRBD1|TRBJ2-7|15
TGTGCCAGCAGTACGATGGACAGGGGAGGACACGAGCAGTACTTC
CASSTMDRGGHEQYF
>TRBV12-5|-|TRBD1|TRBJ1-2|16
TGTGCTAGTGGGTATAGGACCGGACAGGGGGCTAATGGCTACACCTTC
CASGYRTGQGANGYTF
>TRBV12-2|-|-|TRBJ2-2|16
TGTGCAAGTCGTCCGACCCATTATTCCCACACCGGGGAGCTGTTTTTT
CASRPTHYSHTGELFF
>TRBV11-1|-|-|TRBJ2-5|13
TGTGCCAGCAGCTTTGGCAGACAAGAGACCCAGTACTTC
CASSFGRQETQYF